Presented here are 24 T cell receptor beta chains from one specimen sequenced in a study of T-cell memory formation after mild COVID-19. TCRdb ran MiXCR on the 5' RACE reads and lists one entry per CDR3 protein. In the table there are roughly 600,000 distinct CDR3 sequences, about a sixth of which are singletons. The sample consisted of PBMCs or a T cell subset sorted from them (not recorded which). These receptors were taken from an adult woman who had mild COVID-19 (a few samples of this study predate the infection). Cell type and time point are not known.

The V and J genes are TRBV29-1 and TRBJ1-2; maybe TRBD1 (5 bases). Trimming took off 6 bases at V and 1 base at J, with 9 bases between the two ends. CDR1 and CDR2 (germline): SQVTM, ANQGSEA. This CDR3 spans 12 amino acids. The CDR3 nucleotides read TGCAGCGTGGGACCGGATAACTATGGCTACACCTTC. Its protein is CSVGPDNYGYTF.

The table lists this clonotype with many counts. V gene TRBV9 combines with J gene TRBJ2-1, with D hard to call. Trimming cost V 4 bases and J 7 bases, with 6 bases left between them. The length of the CDR3 is 11 residues. CDR1 and CDR2 from the germline V gene are SGDLS and YYNGEE. The CDR3 is CASSPSNEQFF. The CDR3 DNA sequence: TGTGCCAGCAGCCCCTCGAATGAGCAGTTCTTC.

In this sample, this clonotype turned up many times. The chain combines TRBV29-1 with TRBJ2-1; the D is unclear. Germline-derived CDR1 and CDR2 are SQVTM and ANQGSEA. This CDR3 has 12 residues. V lost 5 bases to trimming and J lost 4 bases, with 9 bases between them. CDR3 nucleotide sequence: TGCAGCGTTCGTCTCAATTACAATGAGCAGTTCTTC. Translation gives CSVRLNYNEQFF.

About this clonotype itself: With a much larger clone just one base away, this may be a read error. This chain links TRBV7-8 with TRBJ2-5; D remains unclear. The CDR3 is 10 residues long. The V gene's germline CDR1 is SGHVS and CDR2 FQNEAQ. V gave up 5 bases and J gave up 4 bases, with 2 bases separating them. CDR3 bases: TGTGCCAGCAGCACAGAGACCCAGTACTTC. This translates into CASSTETQYF.

This clonotype was seen a few times. The chain uses TRBV19 and TRBJ2-7; TRBD1 matches at 8 bases. J was trimmed by 2 bases and V by 6 bases; bases with no gene match: 9. This CDR3 is 15 amino acids long. The germline CDR1 and CDR2 sequences are LNHDA and SQIVND (reference sequence). In nucleotides, the CDR3 is TGTGCCAGTAGACGCGGGACAGGACTTCCCTACGAGCAGTACTTC. It translates to CASRRGTGLPYEQYF.

This clonotype was detected only a few times. V and J are TRBV7-3 and TRBJ2-5; 7 bases match TRBD1. With V trimmed by 5 bases and J by 6 bases, 9 bases remained unmatched. This CDR3 comprises 14 residues. The germline V gene has CDR1 SGHTA and CDR2 FQGTGA. CDR3 sequence reads: CASSIDREEQTQYF. The DNA for the CDR3 is TGTGCCAGCAGCATCGACAGGGAAGAGCAGACCCAGTACTTC. Drawing the rest from reference TRBV7-3 and TRBJ2-5, the complete variable domain is GAGVSQTPSNKVTEKGKYVELRCDPISGHTALYWYRQSLGQGPEFLIYFQGTGAADDSGLPNDRFFAVRPEGSVSTLKIQRTERGDSAVYLCASSIDREEQTQYFGPGTRLLVL.

The chain carries TRBV30 and TRBJ1-6; possibly TRBD1 for D (5 bases). Trimming stripped 3 bases from V and 0 bases from J, with 9 bases between. This CDR3 spans 15 amino acids. CDR1 and CDR2 (germline): GTSNPN, SVGIG (reference sequence). CDR3 protein: CAWRGTGSYNSPLHF. DNA for the CDR3: TGTGCCTGGAGGGGGACGGGCTCCTATAATTCACCCCTCCACTTT. The full variable domain, in which reference TRBV30 and TRBJ1-6 provide the parts outside the CDR3, is SQTIHQWPATLVQPVGSPLSLECTVEGTSNPNLYWYRQAAGRGLQLLFYSVGIGQISSEVPQNLSASRPQDRQFILSSKKLLLSDSGFYLCAWRGTGSYNSPLHFGNGTRLTVT.

The rearrangement links TRBV4-1 to TRBJ2-7; D gene unclear. This CDR3 region has 16 residues. Germline CDR1 MGHRA, CDR2 YSYEKL. The ends were cut back, 0 bases at V and 2 bases at J, with 14 bases in the middle. The CDR3 nucleotides are TGCGCCAGCAGCCAAGATCTTTCCGGGCAGCCCTACGAGCAGTACTTC. It translates to CASSQDLSGQPYEQYF.

The rearrangement links TRBV6-5 to TRBJ2-1; TRBD2 might be the D (6 bases). CDR1 is MNHEY and CDR2 is SVGAGI in the germline V gene. The CDR3 contains 13 residues. Trimming pared 8 bases from V and 4 bases from J, leaving 12 bases between. CDR3 protein: CASSRGLYNEQFF. The CDR3 nucleotides are TGTGCCAGCTCGCGGGGACTTTACAATGAGCAGTTCTTC.

This clonotype was seen a handful of times. The chain is built from TRBV6-6 and TRBJ2-7; 8 bases are a match to TRBD1. Germline CDR1 MNHNY, CDR2 SVGAGI (reference sequence). This CDR3 is built from 16 residues. V was pared by 5 bases and J by 4 bases, with 13 bases of the junction left unmatched. The CDR3 coding sequence is TGTGCCAGCAGTCACCCCGGACGACAGGGGAGTTACGAGCAGTACTTC. It is translated as CASSHPGRQGSYEQYF.

The chain recombines TRBV9 with TRBJ1-2; tentatively, D is TRBD1 (6 bases). V was trimmed by 2 bases and J by 0 bases, leaving 14 bases between them. This CDR3 is built from 16 residues. Germline V gives CDR1 SGDLS, CDR2 YYNGEE. CDR3 sequence reads: CASSVTGAKPNYGYTF. CDR3 bases: TGTGCCAGCAGCGTGACAGGAGCCAAACCTAACTATGGCTACACCTTC. Full variable domain (outside the CDR3, taken from reference TRBV9 and TRBJ1-2): DSGVTQTPKHLITATGQRVTLRCSPRSGDLSVYWYQQSLDQGLQFLIQYYNGEERAKGNILERFSAQQFPDLHSELNLSSLELGDSALYFCASSVTGAKPNYGYTFGSGTRLTVV.

The chain combines TRBV24-1 with TRBJ1-1, with 7 bases that match TRBD1. Germline V lookup: CDR1 KGHDR, CDR2 SFDVKD. The CDR3 contains 13 residues. Trimming at V came to 7 bases and at J to 0 bases, leaving 1 base not matched to a gene. The CDR3 protein is CATRTGLNTEAFF. In DNA form, the CDR3 reads TGTGCCACCAGGACAGGGTTGAACACTGAAGCTTTCTTT.

The gene calls are TRBV6-5 and TRBJ1-2; D is undetermined. V lost 8 bases, J lost 0 bases, and 16 bases lay in between. Germline assignment: CDR1 MNHEY and CDR2 SVGAGI. The CDR3 runs to 15 residues. CDR3 residues: CASRRLLQANYGYTF. Here the CDR3 DNA reads TGTGCCAGCCGCCGACTTCTCCAAGCTAACTATGGCTACACCTTC.

This clonotype was observed a handful of times. The V call is TRBV5-1, the J call TRBJ1-5; the D gene is possibly TRBD1 (5 bases). The germline V and J ends were trimmed by 0 bases and 0 bases, with 13 bases remaining between them. CDR1 SGHRS and CDR2 YFSETQ come from the germline V gene. The CDR3 is 17 amino acids. The CDR3 region is CASSLGGRADSNQPQHF. The CDR3 nucleotides are TGCGCCAGCAGCTTGGGTGGCAGGGCCGATAGCAATCAGCCCCAGCATTTT.

In its sample, this clonotype was seen a few times. This chain joins TRBV9 and TRBJ2-3, with TRBD2 as a possible D gene (5 bases). Deletions cut 1 base from V and 4 bases from J, with 10 bases between. There are 14 residues in the CDR3. Germline CDR1 and CDR2: SGDLS and YYNGEE. The CDR3 nucleotides read TGTGCCAGCAGCGTACTGGGAGTGGCAGATACGCAGTATTTT. It is translated as CASSVLGVADTQYF.

The CDR3 region has the DNA TGTGCCAGCAGCTCGGGACTAGCTCAACTAAGCACAGATACGCAGTATTTT. Amino acids: CASSSGLAQLSTDTQYF. This chain connects TRBV7-2 to TRBJ2-3; 9 positions match TRBD2. The CDR3 runs to 17 residues. J gave up 0 bases and V 4 bases, and 8 bases lay outside the gene matches. Germline assignment: CDR1 SGHTA and CDR2 FQGNSA.

This clonotype has only a few counts. The gene calls are TRBV30 and TRBJ1-1; possibly TRBD1 for D (5 bases). The CDR3 has 13 amino acids. V was cut by 2 bases and J by 1 base, with 8 bases left in between. The germline gives CDR1 GTSNPN, CDR2 SVGIG (reference sequence). This CDR3 reads CAWSRQPNTEAFF. Here the CDR3 DNA reads TGTGCCTGGAGTAGACAGCCGAACACTGAAGCTTTCTTT.

In its sample, this clonotype was seen a few times. This chain joins TRBV3-1 and TRBJ2-1; D unresolved. V lost 4 bases and J 7 bases, leaving 11 bases between the germline ends. The CDR3 is 13 residues long. Germline-derived CDR1 and CDR2 are LGHDT and YNNKEL (reference sequence). CDR3: CASSLRAANEQFF. The CDR3 DNA sequence: TGTGCCAGCAGCCTCCGGGCGGCGAATGAGCAGTTCTTC.

The DNA for the CDR3 is TGCGCCAGCAGCCACTCCCGACCCCGCCACAGAGATAGCACAGATACGCAGTATTTT. It specifies CASSHSRPRHRDSTDTQYF. This chain joins TRBV5-1 and TRBJ2-3; D uncertain. The V gene's germline CDR1 is SGHRS and CDR2 YFSETQ. The CDR3 has 19 amino acids. The V and J ends lost 4 bases and 0 bases respectively, with 24 bases between them. The full variable domain, rest sourced from reference TRBV5-1 and TRBJ2-3, is KAGVTQTPRYLIKTRGQQVTLSCSPISGHRSVSWYQQTPGQGLQFLFEYFSETQRNKGNFPGRFSGRQFSNSRSEMNVSTLELGDSALYLCASSHSRPRHRDSTDTQYFGPGTRLTVL.

This clonotype has a handful of counts. The rearrangement joins TRBV7-9 to TRBJ2-7, with D perhaps being TRBD1 or TRBD2 (5 bases each). V lost 1 base to trimming and J lost 6 bases, with 13 bases between them. Per germline, CDR1 SEHNR and CDR2 FQNEAQ (reference sequence). This CDR3 contains 14 residues. The CDR3 loop reads CASSLEVWDGEQYF. Written as DNA, the CDR3 is TGTGCCAGCAGCTTAGAAGTATGGGACGGCGAGCAGTACTTC.

This clonotype was seen a few times. The CDR3 DNA is TGTGCCAGCAGTTACTCTGACTCCTTACAGGGGGAAGCTTTCTTT. It codes for CASSYSDSLQGEAFF. This sequence joins TRBV6-5 and TRBJ1-1, with 7 bases that match TRBD1. The V gene's germline CDR1 is MNHEY and CDR2 SVGAGI. CDR3 length: 15 residues. Trimming took 0 bases from V and 8 from J; bases not matched to a gene: 9.

The chain employs TRBV7-8 and TRBJ1-1; 7 nucleotides agree with TRBD1. Germline-derived CDR1 and CDR2 are SGHVS and FQNEAQ. This CDR3 region has 16 residues. The V segment lost 4 bases and the J segment 8 bases; nucleotides outside the gene matches: 16. This chain's CDR3 is CASSYGNQMGQKEAFF. In DNA, the CDR3 is TGTGCCAGCAGCTACGGAAACCAGATGGGACAGAAAGAAGCTTTCTTT.

V usage is TRBV12-3 or TRBV12-4 and J usage is TRBJ1-4, with D uncertain. This CDR3 is built from 13 residues. The V end was cut by 3 bases, the J end by 6 bases, with 8 bases between. CDR3 sequence reads: CASSFWVDEKLFF. For the CDR3, the DNA is TGTGCCAGCAGTTTTTGGGTGGATGAAAAACTGTTTTTT.

The chain links TRBV18 to TRBJ2-2, with D perhaps matching TRBD1 (6 bases). Between the trimmed V and J ends, which lost 6 bases and 1 base, there was a span of 12 bases. Germline V lookup: CDR1 KGHSH, CDR2 LQKENI. CDR3 size: 15 residues. The CDR3 spells CASSPDRKNTGELFF. CDR3 sequence (DNA): TGTGCCAGCTCCCCTGACAGGAAGAACACCGGGGAGCTGTTTTTT.